These 10 T cell receptor beta chains share one sample of origin, sequenced in a study of blood T cells in healthy people across ages. Combining a sample-barcoded 5' primer with a J-beta primer mix, a second PCR ran for 7 to 11 cycles. TCRdb called the 5' RACE reads again in MiXCR, with one record for every CDR3 protein. The profile shows around 870,000 distinct CDR3 sequences, under 35% of them singletons. Material: blood. The receptors here all came from a woman over 75 in good health.

This clonotype was seen ten or more times. The V and J genes are TRBV10-3 and TRBJ2-3; 8 nucleotides align to TRBD1. CDR1 and CDR2 from the germline V gene are ENHRY and SYGVKD. This CDR3 has 15 residues. V was clipped by 3 bases and J by 3 bases; unmatched bases: 5. The CDR3, as DNA: TGTGCCATCAGTGATAGGGACAGGAATACAGATACGCAGTATTTT. Translated: CAISDRDRNTDTQYF.

This clonotype was counted only a few times. The chain joins TRBV11-2 to TRBJ1-1, with 7 bases aligning to TRBD1. Germline V gives CDR1 SGHAT, CDR2 FQNNGV. The CDR3 length is 15 residues. Losses at the gene ends were 5 bases for V and 1 base for J; bases not matched to a gene: 7. The CDR3 DNA reads as TGTGCCAGCAGCACATTAACAGGGGCGAACACTGAAGCTTTCTTT. Encoded protein: CASSTLTGANTEAFF. Full variable domain (remainder filled in from reference TRBV11-2 and TRBJ1-1): EAGVAQSPRYKIIEKRQSVAFWCNPISGHATLYWYQQILGQGPKLLIQFQNNGVVDDSQLPKDRFSAERLKGVDSTLKIQPAKLEDSAVYLCASSTLTGANTEAFFGQGTRLTVV.

The rearrangement uses TRBV18 and TRBJ2-7; 10 nucleotides agree with TRBD1. This CDR3 is 15 amino acids long. Per the germline V gene, CDR1 is KGHSH and CDR2 is LQKENI. The V gene end was trimmed by 0 bases and the J gene end by 4 bases; junction bases not matched to a gene: 3. Written as DNA, the CDR3 is TGTGCCAGCTCACCACCGACAGGGGGCCAATACGAGCAGTACTTC. Translation gives CASSPPTGGQYEQYF.

The chain joins TRBV12-3 or TRBV12-4 to TRBJ2-7; perhaps TRBD2 as D (5 bases). This CDR3 contains 17 residues. Trimming shortened V by 5 bases and J by 7 bases, and 27 bases separated the two germline ends. CDR3 bases: TGTGCCAGCAGTCCCCTTGCTGGCTTTAGCGCCTACAATGAGCAGTACTTC. Amino acids: CASSPLAGFSAYNEQYF.

This clonotype was observed a few times. The chain couples TRBV3-1 to TRBJ1-5; a possible D gene is TRBD1 (6 bases). Germline assignment: CDR1 LGHDT and CDR2 YNNKEL (reference sequence). Trimming took 6 bases from V and 6 from J, leaving 15 bases between them. This CDR3 spans 14 amino acids. The CDR3 nucleotides read TGTGCCAGCAGTTTACACAGGGCAGGTCAGCCCCAGCATTTT. This sequence encodes CASSLHRAGQPQHF. Full variable domain (outside the CDR3, taken from reference TRBV3-1 and TRBJ1-5): DTAVSQTPKYLVTQMGNDKSIKCEQNLGHDTMYWYKQDSKKFLKIMFSYNNKELIINETVPNRFSPKSPDKAHLNLHINSLELGDSAVYFCASSLHRAGQPQHFGDGTRLSIL.

This clonotype was detected only a few times. This rearrangement joins TRBV5-1 to TRBJ2-7; D not certain. The CDR3 consists of 16 residues. V was clipped by 3 bases and J by 0 bases, with 16 bases between them. Germline-derived CDR1 and CDR2 are SGHRS and YFSETQ. The CDR3 DNA reads as TGCGCCAGCAGCTCCGACCGACTCATGAGCTCCTACGAGCAGTACTTC. Its protein is CASSSDRLMSSYEQYF.

This clonotype has only a few counts. The V and J genes are TRBV14 and TRBJ2-5; D is unresolved. The CDR3 is 14 residues long. The germline CDR1 and CDR2 sequences are SGHDN and FVKESK. V was pared by 4 bases and J by 5 bases, with 14 bases between. CDR3 protein: CASSRRVSWETQYF. The CDR3 DNA reads TGTGCCAGCAGCCGTAGGGTTTCGTGGGAGACCCAGTACTTC.

Comment on this clonotype: Given a much more abundant clone one base away, this may be a read error. The chain recombines TRBV7-2 with TRBJ2-5, with a possible D match to TRBD2 (5 bases). The germline V and J ends were trimmed by 5 bases and 11 bases, with 27 bases remaining between them. The CDR3 runs to 16 residues. The germline CDR1 and CDR2 sequences are SGHTA and FQGNSA. The CDR3 sequence is CASSGLGVSRYNEQYF. DNA of the CDR3: TGTGCCAGCAGCGGCCTCGGGGTCTCTCGGTACAATGAGCAGTACTTC.

J is TRBJ2-3 and V is TRBV5-1, with TRBD1 matching over 12 bases. This CDR3 spans 16 amino acids. V lost 4 bases and J lost 2; bases outside the gene matches: 5. Germline V gene sequence: CDR1 SGHRS, CDR2 YFSETQ. The CDR3 protein is CASSRDRGHFTDTQYF. Here the CDR3 DNA reads TGCGCCAGCAGCCGGGACAGGGGGCATTTCACAGATACGCAGTATTTT.

This clonotype was observed at least ten times. V is TRBV11-2 and J is TRBJ2-1, with D perhaps TRBD1 (6 bases). The length of the CDR3 is 15 residues. Germline assignment: CDR1 SGHAT and CDR2 FQNNGV. V lost 3 bases and J lost 2, with 11 bases in between. DNA of the CDR3: TGTGCCAGCAGCTTGGGGCAGGGGCCCTACAATGAGCAGTTCTTC. Protein product: CASSLGQGPYNEQFF.